The 4 T cell receptor beta chains below were found in one sample sequenced in a study of blood T cell repertoires in COVID-19. TCRdb's table, derived via immunoSEQ multiplex PCR, lists solely in-frame clones and lacks some. The table shows around 18,000 clones, with approximately 80% occurring only once. Sequencing input: peripheral blood. The receptors derive from a man in his 70s with COVID-19, enrolled during active disease.

The chain links TRBV10-3 to TRBJ1-5; D ambiguous. The length of the CDR3 is 15 residues. V gave up 8 bases and J gave up 0 bases, with 14 bases separating them. Germline lookup yields CDR1 ENHRY and CDR2 SYGVKD. The DNA of the CDR3 is TGTGCCATCGGTTCGACCGACTATAGCAATCAGCCCCAGCATTTT. The encoded protein is CAIGSTDYSNQPQHF.

V is TRBV3-1 (or the pseudogene TRBV3-2) and J is TRBJ1-2, with D possibly being TRBD1 (6 bases). V gave up 0 bases and J gave up 8 bases, with 10 bases separating them. Germline assignment: CDR1 LGHDT and CDR2 YNNKEL (reference sequence). CDR3 length: 13 amino acids. Here the CDR3 DNA reads TGTGCCAGCAGCCAAGAGCGGGGGGGCGGCTACACCTTC. Encoded protein: CASSQERGGGYTF.

The V and J genes are TRBV6-5 and TRBJ2-1; no definite D call. CDR1 is MNHEY, CDR2 SVGAGI, per germline. V lost 7 bases and J lost 6, with 13 bases in between. The CDR3 consists of 13 residues. The CDR3 here is CASNPTGFNEQFF. CDR3 sequence (DNA): TGTGCCAGCAACCCCACGGGTTTCAATGAGCAGTTCTTC.

This clone has just one count. The chain uses TRBV7-8 and TRBJ2-1, with 8 bases matching TRBD1. The CDR3 spans 15 residues. CDR1 SGHVS and CDR2 FQNEAQ come from the germline V gene. Germline trimming cut 5 bases from V and 4 bases from J; bases unmatched to any gene: 7. The CDR3 is CASSLDRGYYNEQFF. CDR3 sequence (DNA): TGTGCCAGCAGCCTAGACAGGGGATATTACAATGAGCAGTTCTTC.